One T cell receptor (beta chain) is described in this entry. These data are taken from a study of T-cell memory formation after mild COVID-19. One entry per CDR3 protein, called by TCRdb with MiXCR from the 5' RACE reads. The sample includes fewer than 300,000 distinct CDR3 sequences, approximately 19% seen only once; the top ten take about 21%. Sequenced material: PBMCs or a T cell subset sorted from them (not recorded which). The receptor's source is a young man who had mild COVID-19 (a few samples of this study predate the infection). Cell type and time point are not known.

The CDR3 here is CASSQVPPWKGYGYTF. The CDR3 region has the DNA TGCGCCAGCAGCCAAGTACCGCCCTGGAAGGGGTATGGCTACACCTTC. V gene TRBV4-3 combines with J gene TRBJ1-2, with a possible D match to TRBD1 (5 bases). The length of the CDR3 is 16 residues. V shed 1 base and J shed 5 bases, with 17 bases lying between them. The germline gives CDR1 LGHNA, CDR2 YSLEER.